The next 2 T cell receptor beta chains were all read from a single sample in a study of T cell repertoires in cytomegalovirus infection. TCRdb re-called the reads through MiXCR, storing one row per CDR3 protein. The top ten hold 40% to 65% of the sample, which has roughly 46,000 distinct CDR3 sequences, 15% to 25% seen once. Antigens of these TCRs are unknown. The source was CD8+ T cells from cultured PBMCs, collected from culture after CMV antigen stimulation. The receptors here all came from a human donor in good health (CMV status not recorded). Some clones in this sample may be carry-over from other donors' samples.

The table lists this clonotype with many counts. The chain joins TRBV6-4 to TRBJ2-1, with D maybe TRBD2 (5 bases). Trimming removed 0 bases from V and 9 bases from J, with 6 bases in between. The germline V gene has CDR1 MRHNA and CDR2 SNTAGT. The CDR3 sequence is 12 residues long. CDR3 residues: CASSDSGAEQFF. CDR3 sequence (DNA): TGTGCCAGCAGTGACTCGGGAGCTGAGCAGTTCTTC.

The sample holds many counts of this clonotype. This rearrangement joins TRBV7-8 to TRBJ2-3, with 8 bases lining up with TRBD2. Germline V gene sequence: CDR1 SGHVS, CDR2 FQNEAQ. J gave up 1 base and V 1 base, and 4 bases lay outside the gene matches. This CDR3 spans 16 amino acids. The CDR3 spells CASSLVSGRGTDTQYF. The CDR3 DNA is TGTGCCAGCAGCTTAGTGAGCGGGAGAGGCACAGATACGCAGTATTTT.